This T cell receptor (beta chain) was identified in a study of T-cell memory formation after mild COVID-19 (dated by TCRdb to the early 2020s). For the study in its entirety: Most TCR sequence clusters were specific to one of the two donors. In two donors, T-cell clones that expanded and contracted after mild COVID-19 were followed by sequencing TCRalpha and TCRbeta repertoires longitudinally. The cohort was made up of two young adult volunteers, one female and one male, who were previously healthy.

Ficoll-Paque density gradient centrifugation was the method used to isolate PBMCs. This sample was sequenced with an Illumina NovaSeq 6000. cDNA libraries for TCRalpha and TCRbeta were prepared by 5'RACE using constant-segment primers, with sample barcodes and unique molecular identifiers added. Trizol reagent was used to extract RNA from every sample. Libraries were amplified in two PCR steps, with a second sample barcode and Illumina TruSeq adapters added in the second step. Libraries were sequenced on an Illumina NovaSeq with 2 x 150 bp paired-end reads. On the authors' methods: The reads were demultiplexed and collapsed into UMI-guided consensus sequences using migec v1.2.7. Using mixcr v2.1.11, the UMI consensuses were aligned to TRA and TRB V and J templates and assembled into clonotypes. A clonotype was counted as expanded or contracted only when both edgeR and NoisET called the clonotype significant, with the noise models trained on biological replicates. For edgeR calls, the thresholds were a false discovery rate-adjusted p below 0.01 and a log2 fold-change of 1. PCA with hierarchical clustering of max-normalized trajectories of the 1000 most abundant clonotypes was used as exploratory dynamics analysis. The CD4 or CD8 phenotype of responding clones was assigned using the separately sequenced CD4+ and CD8+ repertoires. TCRdb reanalyzed the raw reads on its own, using fastp at Q25 for trimming and MiXCR for clone calling, and kept in-frame beta chains. Identical CDR3 protein sequences are pooled into one entry, listed with their most common genes and DNA. TCRdb assigned the V and J calls; the authors' analysis was not used. The sample table shows roughly 400,000 distinct CDR3 sequences, and approximately 19% are seen once. Roughly 21% of the sample lies in the top ten.

V is cut by 1 base and J by 1 base, and the space between the germline ends is 7 bases. CDR1 is given as SGHVS and CDR2 as FNYEAQ, both from the germline V gene. The CDR3 measures 14 amino acids from cysteine to phenylalanine. CDR3 DNA is the only sequence kept; it has 42 bases, read in frame from the first base. Many counts were recorded for this clonotype. Its antigen target is currently unknown. Qualities for individual bases were not recorded, and no much larger clone is one base off. What the work shows at the level of the full study, not this receptor alone: From day 15 to 85, contracting clones showed balanced CD4/CD8 phenotypes, whereas a second wave of clones that expanded from day 15 to 37 leaned towards CD4+. Whether the second-wave clones peaking on day 37 were SARS-CoV-2 specific was not confirmed. The detection of some responding clones in pre-infection memory suggests that pre-existing cross-reactive memory T cells joined the SARS-CoV-2 response. Contracting CD4+ clones were located mainly in the CM and EM memory subsets, whereas CD8+ clones were found to be enriched in EMRA. Only two mild cases were covered by the study, and larger cohorts that include severe cases with pre-infection samples were considered necessary.

This clonotype originated in a man aged 18 to 35 who had mild COVID-19 (a few samples of this study predate the infection). The sample titles of this study are shuffled in the database, so cell type and time point are left out; the donor was told from shared clones. What was sequenced was PBMCs or a T cell subset sorted from them (not recorded which). The chain is encoded by TRBV7-6 joined to TRBJ2-5, with the D segment identity uncertain. The DNA reads TGTGCCAGCAGCTTAGTTAAAGGCCAAGAGACCCAGTACTTC. This codes for CASSLVKGQETQYF.